A single sample is the source of the 22 T cell receptor beta chains below, sequenced in a study of tumor-infiltrating lymphocytes in oesophageal squamous cell carcinoma. TCRdb ran MiXCR on the PCR reads and lists one entry per CDR3 protein. The sample has some 16,000 distinct CDR3 sequences; 50% are singletons. Sequencing input: esophageal tumor tissue. Receptor source: a male donor with esophageal squamous cell carcinoma.

The table lists this clonotype with a few counts. The chain recombines TRBV7-9 with TRBJ2-1, with 11 positions matching TRBD1. V lost 5 bases and J lost 6; bases outside the gene matches: 6. This CDR3 contains 15 residues. CDR1 is SEHNR, CDR2 FQNEAQ, per germline (reference sequence). The CDR3 reads CASSPQGTGGNEQFF. For the CDR3, the DNA is TGTGCCAGCAGCCCCCAGGGGACAGGGGGCAATGAGCAGTTCTTC.

Worth noting for this clonotype: In this CDR3 the conserved last residue, phenylalanine or tryptophan, is missing, so a read error is likely. No DNA is shown, since the ends of the CDR3 on it are uncertain; the CDR3 is the one TCRdb lists. The genes are TRBV7-2 and TRBJ2-6; no DNA check was done on the table's D call, TRBD1. The CDR3 sequence runs 19 residues, both termini included. Germline V lookup: CDR1 SGHTA, CDR2 FQGNSA. The CDR3 sequence is CASSLALMGLSSYEQYFGA.

Turning to this clonotype: One base away lies a much larger clone, so this may be a sequencing read error. This chain uses TRBV4-2 with TRBJ2-7, with no clear D. The assigned J gene may be wrong: the sequence end matches TRBJ2-1 better. CDR1 LGHNA and CDR2 YNFKEQ come from the germline V gene. The CDR3 has 11 residues. CDR3 amino acids: CASSPGTEQFF. The CDR3 nucleotides are TGTGCCAGCAGCCCAGGAACCGAGCAGTTCTTC.

This chain connects TRBV5-6 to TRBJ1-6; D gene unclear. Germline values: CDR1 SGHDT, CDR2 YYEEEE. Trimming shortened V by 0 bases and J by 0 bases, and 4 bases separated the two germline ends. This CDR3 is built from 15 residues. This chain's CDR3 is CASSLGGSYNSPLHF. CDR3 nucleotide sequence: TGTGCCAGCAGCTTGGGGGGCTCCTATAATTCACCCCTCCACTTT.

This clonotype is classed as medium-sized. V is TRBV7-9 and J is TRBJ2-7; 14 nucleotides agree with TRBD2. The CDR3 contains 16 residues. J was trimmed by 7 bases and V by 5 bases; bases with no gene match: 10. Germline assignment: CDR1 SEHNR and CDR2 FQNEAQ (reference sequence). CDR3 amino acids: CASSPRTSGRNVEQYF. CDR3 nucleotide sequence: TGTGCCAGCAGCCCGCGGACTAGCGGGAGGAATGTTGAGCAGTACTTC.

To note about this clonotype: Relative to the germline gene, one junction end is altered; a read error may explain this. The rearrangement uses TRBV28 and TRBJ2-6; D might be TRBD1 (5 bases). The length of the CDR3 is 15 residues. Germline CDR1 MDHEN, CDR2 SYDVKM. CDR3 amino acids: CASSRDRSGANVLTF. CDR3 bases: TGTGCCAGCAGCCGCGACAGATCTGGAGCCAACGTCCTGACTTTC.

This clonotype was seen many times. The CDR3 DNA reads TGTGCCAGCAGTTCCCAATCCGGCAATGAGCAGTACTTC. This gives the protein CASSSQSGNEQYF. The chain links TRBV27 to TRBJ2-1; D remains ambiguous. TRBJ2-7 explains the end of the DNA better; the J call may be wrong. From germline, CDR1 is MNHEY and CDR2 SMNVEV (reference sequence). CDR3 size: 13 residues.

In the case of this clonotype: No conserved phenylalanine or tryptophan is present at the end of the CDR3, so a read error is the likely explanation. No DNA is shown, since the ends of the CDR3 on it are uncertain; the CDR3 is the one TCRdb lists. The chain is built from TRBV7-3 and TRBJ2-6; TRBD2 is the table's D call and was not checked against the DNA. Germline CDR1 is SGHTA and CDR2 is FQGTGA. The CDR3 is 8 amino acids in total, end residues counted. CDR3 region: CASSLSGG.

This clonotype is medium-sized. The chain is built from TRBV24-1 and TRBJ2-3, with D hard to call. CDR1 and CDR2 (germline): KGHDR, SFDVKD. The CDR3 runs to 12 residues. The V and J ends lost 5 bases and 3 bases respectively, with 5 bases between them. CDR3 nucleotide sequence: TGTGCCACCAGTGTCAGTACAGATACGCAGTATTTT. Protein: CATSVSTDTQYF.

The chain is built from TRBV28 and TRBJ2-5; D unclear. V dropped 3 bases and J dropped 11 bases, with 22 bases sitting between them. The CDR3 loop spans 15 amino acids. Germline V CDR1 and CDR2: MDHEN, SYDVKM. Written as DNA, the CDR3 is TGTGCCAGCAGTTTGTCCTTCCCCTCCTACAATGAGCAGTACTTC. As protein: CASSLSFPSYNEQYF.

This clonotype was counted a single time. This rearrangement joins TRBV7-3 to TRBJ1-1; TRBD1 aligns across 8 bases. Trimming cost V 2 bases and J 5 bases; bases outside gene matches: 7. From germline, CDR1 is SGHTA and CDR2 FQGTGA. The CDR3 has 15 amino acids. The chain's CDR3 is CASSLSTGGTTEAFF. The CDR3 DNA sequence: TGTGCCAGCAGCTTATCTACAGGGGGAACAACTGAAGCTTTCTTT.

Comment on this clonotype: This CDR3 fails to terminate in the conserved phenylalanine or tryptophan, so it likely reflects a read error. The limits of the CDR3 on the DNA are not certain, so only TCRdb's listed CDR3 is given. The rearrangement joins TRBV3-1 to TRBJ2-3; TRBD1, the D gene given by the table, was not confirmed from the DNA. Both ends counted, the CDR3 spans 17 residues. Germline V lookup: CDR1 LGHDT, CDR2 YNNKEL (reference sequence). The CDR3 spells CASSRGTGGYYGYTFGS.

The rearrangement uses TRBV11-2 and TRBJ2-1; 15 bases are a match to TRBD2. Germline V gene data show CDR1 as SGHAT and CDR2 as FQNNGV. Trimming removed 1 base from V and 4 bases from J; junction bases left unmatched: 2. CDR3 length: 17 residues. The DNA for the CDR3 is TGTGCCAGCAGCTTAGGGACTAGCGGGAGGGATTACAATGAGCAGTTCTTC. Translating gives CASSLGTSGRDYNEQFF.

The chain employs TRBV7-9 and TRBJ2-1; 10 nucleotides agree with TRBD1. The junction had 7 bases not matched to a gene; V was cut back by 6 bases and J by 8 bases. The CDR3 covers 14 residues. Germline assignment: CDR1 SEHNR and CDR2 FQNEAQ (reference sequence). CDR3 residues: CASRPGTGADEQFF. CDR3 DNA: TGTGCCAGCAGACCCGGGACAGGGGCCGATGAGCAGTTCTTC.

This clonotype was observed a single time. One end of the junction is discordant with germline, which a read error may explain. The CDR3 coding sequence is TGTGCCAGCAGTTACTCCCGAACAGGGTCAAAAGAGCAGTACTTT. This encodes CASSYSRTGSKEQYF. The chain links TRBV6-6 to TRBJ1-6; D may be TRBD1 (6 bases). CDR1 and CDR2 (germline): MNHNY, SVGAGI (reference sequence). The CDR3 extends over 15 amino acids.

The rearrangement joins TRBV12-3 or TRBV12-4 to TRBJ2-7; D is undetermined. Between the trimmed V and J ends, which lost 5 bases and 2 bases, there was a span of 13 bases. CDR3 length equals 14 residues. Here the CDR3 reads CASSPSFVAYEQYF. CDR3 in DNA: TGTGCCAGCAGTCCCTCCTTCGTGGCCTACGAGCAGTACTTC.

This clonotype turned up a few times. This chain joins TRBV10-3 and TRBJ2-6; D not resolved. The CDR3 is made up of 15 amino acids. The V end was cut by 5 bases, the J end by 0 bases, with 8 bases between. Germline V gene lookup returns CDR1 ENHRY and CDR2 SYGVKD. The CDR3 sequence is CAISLSGSGANVLTF. The CDR3 DNA follows: TGTGCCATCAGTCTTAGTGGCTCTGGGGCCAACGTCCTGACTTTC.

This clonotype was picked up one time. The chain uses TRBV7-4 and TRBJ2-1, with 10 bases identical to TRBD2. Trimming at V came to 3 bases and at J to 2 bases, leaving 1 base not matched to a gene. The CDR3 consists of 15 residues. Germline assignment: CDR1 SGHVT and CDR2 SQSDAQ. The CDR3 sequence is CASSFLAGAYNEQFF. The CDR3 DNA sequence: TGTGCCAGCAGCTTCCTAGCGGGAGCCTACAATGAGCAGTTCTTC.

The V gene is TRBV20-1, the J gene TRBJ2-5, with D tentatively TRBD2 (6 bases). The end of the DNA fits TRBJ2-7 better, so the J call may be wrong. The CDR3 is 13 amino acids. CDR1 is DFQATT, CDR2 SNEGSKA, per germline (reference sequence). The DNA for the CDR3 is TGCAGTGCTAGTGATACTAGCCCCTACGAGCAGTACTTC. It codes for CSASDTSPYEQYF.

This chain connects TRBV7-6 to TRBJ2-2, with 10 bases that match TRBD1. Germline CDR1 is SGHVS and CDR2 is FNYEAQ. V lost 4 bases, J lost 7 bases, and 6 bases stayed unmatched. This CDR3 region has 15 residues. CDR3 protein: CASSSRQGALGELFF. The CDR3 region has the DNA TGTGCCAGCAGCTCCCGACAGGGGGCGCTCGGGGAGCTGTTTTTT.

The chain carries TRBV7-6 and TRBJ1-3, with D perhaps matching TRBD1 (6 bases). Between the trimmed V and J ends, which lost 5 bases and 1 base, there was a span of 12 bases. Germline CDR1 reads SGHVS; CDR2 reads FNYEAQ. The CDR3 has 15 amino acids. This CDR3 is CASSAYRESGNTIYF. The CDR3 coding sequence is TGTGCCAGCAGCGCCTACAGGGAATCTGGAAACACCATATATTTT.

Regarding this clonotype: A much larger clone sits a single nucleotide away, making a read error possible. The chain uses TRBV15 and TRBJ2-7; D gene unclear. The CDR3 length is 12 residues. The V end was cut by 4 bases, the J end by 8 bases, with 12 bases between. CDR1 is LNHNV and CDR2 is YYDKDF in the germline V gene (reference sequence). The CDR3 loop reads CATSIAPNQQYF. In DNA form, the CDR3 reads TGTGCCACCAGCATAGCTCCCAATCAGCAGTACTTC.